This TCR beta chain appears in the sequencing data of a study of blood T cell repertoires in COVID-19. Overall study: Donors in the United States, Italy and Spain gave samples during acute or convalescent COVID-19. T cells, B-cell-depleted T cells, or PBMCs supplied cDNA or gDNA.

Original handling: The authors estimated nucleated cell counts from reference gene primer amplification. The repertoire was sequenced with immunoSEQ multiplex PCR; TCRdb's copy has only in-frame clones and lacks some. Clone size and V and J calls were adopted from that table, with D and trimming inferred from the DNA. The profile shows about 160,000 clones, approximately 82% of them singletons. The V gene's germline CDR1 is SNHLY and CDR2 FYNNEI. The CDR3 contains 20 residues. With V trimmed by 2 bases and J by 4 bases, 20 bases remained unmatched. The clonotype was recovered from a human donor with acute or convalescent COVID-19. The donor label of this sample is uncertain. The chain carries TRBV2 and TRBJ2-3; 8 bases are shared with TRBD2. The sequenced sample consisted of peripheral blood. The CDR3 nucleotides are TGTGCCAGCAGTGAATCCTCTATTGTAATTAGCGGGGCCCGGGCAGATACGCAGTATTTT. It translates to CASSESSIVISGARADTQYF.